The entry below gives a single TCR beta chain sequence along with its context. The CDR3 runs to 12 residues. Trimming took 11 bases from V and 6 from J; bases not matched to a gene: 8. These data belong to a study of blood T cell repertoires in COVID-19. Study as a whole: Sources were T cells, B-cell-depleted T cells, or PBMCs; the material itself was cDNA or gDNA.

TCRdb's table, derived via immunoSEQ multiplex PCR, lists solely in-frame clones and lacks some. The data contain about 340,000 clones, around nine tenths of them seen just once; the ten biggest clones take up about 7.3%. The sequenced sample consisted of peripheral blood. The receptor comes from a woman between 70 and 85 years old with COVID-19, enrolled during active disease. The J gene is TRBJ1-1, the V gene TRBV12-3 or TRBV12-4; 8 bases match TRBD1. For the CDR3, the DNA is TGTGCCGCTAGGACAGGGACGTCTGAAGCTTTCTTT. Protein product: CAARTGTSEAFF.